This TCR beta chain was obtained from a study of blood T cells in healthy people across ages. General study results and limits: TCR beta diversity per million T cells fell roughly linearly with age.

This clonotype was picked up many times. Antigen: not known. The length of the CDR3 is 15 residues. Per germline, CDR1 SGHRS and CDR2 YFSETQ. V was pared by 4 bases and J by 5 bases, with 8 bases of the junction left unmatched. Primers used in a second PCR of about 6 to 11 cycles were a sample-barcoded 5' primer and a J-beta primer mix. TCRdb itself ran the 5' RACE reads through MiXCR, one entry per CDR3 protein. Of approximately 1.5 million distinct CDR3 sequences listed, around 36% were seen once; the top ten hold about 10%. This sequence was found in a woman in her twenties or thirties in good health. The material sequenced was blood. The chain is built from TRBV5-1 and TRBJ2-1; 8 positions match TRBD2. CDR3 DNA sequence: TGCGCCAGCAGCCCGGGAGGTAGCGGGGACAATGAGCAGTTCTTC. Translated, it gives CASSPGGSGDNEQFF.